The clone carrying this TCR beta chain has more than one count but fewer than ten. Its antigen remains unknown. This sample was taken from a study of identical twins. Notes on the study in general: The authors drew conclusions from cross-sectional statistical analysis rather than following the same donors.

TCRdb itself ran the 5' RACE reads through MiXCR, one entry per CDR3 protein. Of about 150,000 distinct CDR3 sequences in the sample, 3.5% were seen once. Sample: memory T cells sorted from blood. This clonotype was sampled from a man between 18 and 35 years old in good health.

The CDR3 region has the DNA TGTGCCAGCTCTCAAAACCAGGGCCGGGGTCAGCCCCAGCATTTT. The encoded protein is CASSQNQGRGQPQHF. V usage is TRBV18 and J usage is TRBJ1-5; maybe TRBD1 (5 bases). Germline values: CDR1 KGHSH, CDR2 LQKENI. There are 15 residues in the CDR3. V was shortened by 6 bases and J by 6 bases, with 18 bases between the two germline ends.